The 9 T cell receptor beta chains given below trace back to one sample, sequenced in a study of Graves' ophthalmopathy and Graves' hyperthyroidism. Amplified material comprised TCR beta CDR3 regions derived from RNA transcripts. First-round RT-PCR with HTBI primers preceded a second-round multiplex PCR. TCRdb recomputed calls from the multiplex PCR reads with MiXCR, one row per CDR3 protein. The table includes 200,000 to 250,000 distinct CDR3 sequences, 20% to 25% detected once. The sequencing sample was made of peripheral blood. These receptors were collected from a woman aged 45-65 years with Graves' ophthalmopathy.

In nucleotides, the CDR3 is TGTGCCAGCAGTGGTGGGACAGGTCAACAGCCCCAGCATTTT. Translated, it gives CASSGGTGQQPQHF. The chain joins TRBV6-1 to TRBJ1-5, with 8 bases lining up with TRBD1. This CDR3 has 14 amino acids. Germline V lookup: CDR1 MNHNS, CDR2 SASEGT. Trimming at V came to 4 bases and at J to 7 bases, leaving 6 bases not matched to a gene.

On this clonotype: The junction does not match germline at one end; this may be a read error. The chain carries TRBV19 and TRBJ2-7; unclear D gene. The length of the CDR3 is 15 residues. CDR1 and CDR2 (germline): LNHDA, SQIVND (reference sequence). The CDR3 DNA follows: TGTGTCAGTAGTCCAAGGCTAATAACCTCCTACGAGCAGTACTTC. Translated, it gives CVSSPRLITSYEQYF.

This chain joins TRBV28 and TRBJ1-2, with TRBD1 matching 9 bases. The germline V gene encodes CDR1 MDHEN and CDR2 SYDVKM. Germline trimming cut 5 bases from V and 8 bases from J; bases unmatched to any gene: 6. This CDR3 spans 13 amino acids. As DNA, the CDR3 is TGTGCCAGCAGTCCTACAGGGGGCCTCGGCTACACCTTC. Protein sequence: CASSPTGGLGYTF.

This clonotype was picked up many times. The chain uses TRBV6-5 and TRBJ2-5; TRBD1 matches 10 bases. V was clipped by 4 bases and J by 5 bases; unmatched bases: 10. Per the germline V gene, CDR1 is MNHEY and CDR2 is SVGAGI. The CDR3 consists of 16 residues. The CDR3, as DNA: TGTGCCAGCAGTTCAAAAGGACAGGGGGATGGGGAGACCCAGTACTTC. Protein product: CASSSKGQGDGETQYF.

This clonotype was recorded at least ten times. The junction departs from germline at one end; a sequencing error may be responsible. The chain carries TRBV12-3 or TRBV12-4 and TRBJ1-2; TRBD1 might be the D (6 bases). The CDR3 has 13 amino acids. The CDR3 coding sequence is TGTGCCAGCGGTTTAGCGCCCGACAGGGGCTACACCTTC. Encoded protein: CASGLAPDRGYTF.

J is TRBJ2-2 and V is TRBV11-2; 8 nucleotides agree with TRBD2. This CDR3 region has 16 residues. J was trimmed by 5 bases and V by 2 bases; bases with no gene match: 7. CDR1 is SGHAT and CDR2 is FQNNGV in the germline V gene. The CDR3 nucleotides are TGTGCCAGCAGCTTATACACGGCGGGAGGAACCGGGGAGCTGTTTTTT. This translates into CASSLYTAGGTGELFF. Filled out from reference TRBV11-2 and TRBJ2-2, the complete variable domain reads EAGVAQSPRYKIIEKRQSVAFWCNPISGHATLYWYQQILGQGPKLLIQFQNNGVVDDSQLPKDRFSAERLKGVDSTLKIQPAKLEDSAVYLCASSLYTAGGTGELFFGEGSRLTVL.

At least ten counts were recorded for this clonotype. This chain joins TRBV2 and TRBJ2-7; TRBD2 aligns across 10 bases. The length of the CDR3 is 15 residues. The ends lost 7 bases at V and 5 bases at J; junction bases unmatched: 11. The germline V gene has CDR1 SNHLY and CDR2 FYNNEI. CDR3 residues: CASNNPGLASHEQYF. The CDR3 coding sequence is TGTGCCAGCAACAACCCGGGACTAGCGTCCCACGAGCAGTACTTC.

CDR3 protein: CASSTGQGVDEQYF. CDR3 coding DNA: TGTGCCAGCAGCACAGGACAGGGAGTGGACGAGCAGTACTTC. The rearrangement links TRBV7-2 to TRBJ2-7, with TRBD1 matching 8 bases. The ends lost 5 bases at V and 5 bases at J; junction bases unmatched: 8. Germline loops: CDR1 SGHTA, CDR2 FQGNSA. The CDR3 consists of 14 residues.

In this sample, this clonotype turned up many times. The rearrangement links TRBV20-1 to TRBJ2-7; TRBD2 matches 10 bases. J lost 1 base, V lost 5 bases, and 5 bases had no gene match. The CDR3 sequence is 14 residues long. CDR1 and CDR2 from the germline V gene are DFQATT and SNEGSKA (reference sequence). In nucleotides, the CDR3 is TGCAGTGCTGCCCTAGCGGGAGTGTCCTACGAGCAGTACTTC. Amino acids: CSAALAGVSYEQYF.